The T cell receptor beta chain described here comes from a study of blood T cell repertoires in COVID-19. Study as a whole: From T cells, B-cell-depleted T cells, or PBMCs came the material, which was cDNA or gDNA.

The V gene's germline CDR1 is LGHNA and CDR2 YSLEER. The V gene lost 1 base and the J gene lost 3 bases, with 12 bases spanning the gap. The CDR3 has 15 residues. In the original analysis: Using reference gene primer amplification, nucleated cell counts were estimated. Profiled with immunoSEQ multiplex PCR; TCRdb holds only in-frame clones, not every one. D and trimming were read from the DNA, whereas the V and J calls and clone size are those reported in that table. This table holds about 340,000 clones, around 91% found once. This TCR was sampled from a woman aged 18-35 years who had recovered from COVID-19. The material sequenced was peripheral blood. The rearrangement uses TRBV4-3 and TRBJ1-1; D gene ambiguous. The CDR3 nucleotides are TGCGCCAGCAGCCAAGTTTGGAGTTGGGACACTGAAGCTTTCTTT. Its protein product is CASSQVWSWDTEAFF.